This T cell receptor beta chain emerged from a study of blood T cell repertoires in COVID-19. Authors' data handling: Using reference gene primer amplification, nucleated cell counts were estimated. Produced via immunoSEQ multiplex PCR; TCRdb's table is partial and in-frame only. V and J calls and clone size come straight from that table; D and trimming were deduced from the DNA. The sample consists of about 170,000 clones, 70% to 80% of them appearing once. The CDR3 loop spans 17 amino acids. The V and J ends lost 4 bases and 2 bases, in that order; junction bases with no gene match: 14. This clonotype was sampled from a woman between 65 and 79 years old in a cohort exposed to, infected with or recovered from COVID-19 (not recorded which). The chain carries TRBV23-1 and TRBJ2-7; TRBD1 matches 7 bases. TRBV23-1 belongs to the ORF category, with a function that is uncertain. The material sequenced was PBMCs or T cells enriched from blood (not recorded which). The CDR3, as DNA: TGCGCCAGCAGTCTGGGTTTCGACAGGGTAGGCCCCTACGAGCAGTACTTC. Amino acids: CASSLGFDRVGPYEQYF.